These 9 T cell receptor beta chains were sequenced from one sample in a study of neoadjuvant anti-PD-1 for oral cavity cancer. The repertoire was sequenced with immunoSEQ multiplex PCR; TCRdb's copy has only in-frame clones and lacks some. The sample lists approximately 37,000 clones; roughly 89% were seen once. The sequencing used PBMCs, collected before nivolumab (anti-PD-1) treatment. The receptor source for this set is a person between 40 and 80 years old with oral cavity squamous cell carcinoma.

V usage is TRBV29-1 and J usage is TRBJ1-2, with D maybe TRBD1 (6 bases). The germline gives CDR1 SQVTM, CDR2 ANQGSEA. Trimming removed 5 bases at V and 8 bases at J, with 18 bases between. There are 13 residues in the CDR3. The CDR3 coding sequence is TGCAGCGTTCCCGCCCAGGGGTTGAAGGGCTACACCTTC. Its protein product is CSVPAQGLKGYTF.

V usage is TRBV9 and J usage is TRBJ2-3; D not certain. This CDR3 spans 14 amino acids. V was shortened by 0 bases and J by 0 bases, with 5 bases between the two germline ends. In germline, CDR1 is SGDLS, CDR2 YYNGEE. The CDR3 region has the DNA TGTGCCAGCAGCGTAGGGGTAAGCACAGATACGCAGTATTTT. This translates into CASSVGVSTDTQYF.

This chain connects TRBV7-6 to TRBJ2-7; D is undetermined. The CDR3 extends over 14 amino acids. Trimming cost V 0 bases and J 4 bases, with 10 bases left between them. Per germline, CDR1 SGHVS and CDR2 FNYEAQ. The CDR3 DNA follows: TGTGCCAGCAGCTTAGCTCTGGACCTATACGAGCAGTACTTC. Protein product: CASSLALDLYEQYF.

This chain joins TRBV4-2 and TRBJ2-3, with D hard to call. Germline CDR1 is LGHNA and CDR2 is YNFKEQ. This CDR3 spans 16 amino acids. V lost 0 bases to trimming and J lost 0 bases, with 10 bases between them. CDR3 residues: CASSQDWQTSTDTQYF. DNA of the CDR3: TGTGCCAGCAGCCAAGATTGGCAGACGAGCACAGATACGCAGTATTTT.

The chain uses TRBV11-2 and TRBJ2-7; no clear D gene. Per the germline V gene, CDR1 is SGHAT and CDR2 is FQNNGV. The CDR3 totals 11 residues. The germline V and J ends were trimmed by 3 bases and 5 bases, with 5 bases remaining between them. The CDR3 DNA reads TGTGCCAGCAGCTTGAAGGACGAGCAGTACTTC. This codes for CASSLKDEQYF.

The chain is built from TRBV5-8 and TRBJ1-5, with a possible D match to TRBD1 (5 bases). Trimming left V 3 bases short and J 0 bases short, with 7 bases between. In germline, CDR1 is SGHTS, CDR2 YDEGEE. This CDR3 is built from 14 residues. DNA for the CDR3: TGTGCCAGCAGCTGGGGGGATAGCAATCAGCCCCAGCATTTT. It specifies CASSWGDSNQPQHF.

The chain recombines TRBV4-3 with TRBJ2-1; 11 bases map to TRBD2. This CDR3 spans 16 amino acids. Germline assignment: CDR1 LGHNA and CDR2 YSLEER. Trimming removed 4 bases from V and 6 bases from J; junction bases left unmatched: 8. CDR3 sequence: CASSLSLAGEGNEQFF. Here the CDR3 DNA reads TGCGCCAGCAGCCTTTCACTAGCGGGGGAGGGCAATGAGCAGTTCTTC.

The chain recombines TRBV15 with TRBJ1-1; weak D call: TRBD1 (6 bases). V was clipped by 0 bases and J by 1 base, with 9 bases between them. From germline, CDR1 is LNHNV and CDR2 YYDKDF (reference sequence). There are 15 residues in the CDR3. The CDR3 spells CATSRDPTGNTEAFF. The DNA of the CDR3 is TGTGCCACCAGCAGAGATCCGACAGGGAACACTGAAGCTTTCTTT.

This clone came up once. The gene calls are TRBV7-2 and TRBJ2-1, with 11 positions matching TRBD2. The CDR3 is 16 amino acids. J gave up 4 bases and V 5 bases, and 7 bases lay outside the gene matches. CDR1 and CDR2 from the germline V gene are SGHTA and FQGNSA. The CDR3 DNA follows: TGTGCCAGCAGCCAGACTCTAGCGGGAGGATACAATGAGCAGTTCTTC. This translates into CASSQTLAGGYNEQFF.